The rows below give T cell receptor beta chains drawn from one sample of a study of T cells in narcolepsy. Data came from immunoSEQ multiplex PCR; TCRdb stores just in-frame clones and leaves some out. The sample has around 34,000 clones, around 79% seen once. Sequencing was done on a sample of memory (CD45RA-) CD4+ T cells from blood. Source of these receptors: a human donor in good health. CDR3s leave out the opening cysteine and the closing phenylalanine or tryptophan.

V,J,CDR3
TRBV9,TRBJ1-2,ASSVGASYGYT
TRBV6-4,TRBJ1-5,ASSVSGYSNQPQH
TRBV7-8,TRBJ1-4,ASSLNSLGNEKLF
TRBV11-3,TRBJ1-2,ASSGLRGYT
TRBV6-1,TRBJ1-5,ASSKGAAEHQPQH
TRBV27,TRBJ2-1,ASSFNRARYNEQF
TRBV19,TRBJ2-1,ASSTGTGGF
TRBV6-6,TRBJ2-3,ASSFAEGNTQY
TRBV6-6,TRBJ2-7,ASISGLSYEQY
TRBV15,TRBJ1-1,ATSRPGGLAEAF
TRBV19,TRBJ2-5,ASSIAAGGTETQY
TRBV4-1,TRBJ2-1,ASSQQSGYNEQF
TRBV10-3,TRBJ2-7,ATSGTQSYEQY
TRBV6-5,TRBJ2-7,ASRTNRGEQY
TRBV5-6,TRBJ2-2,ASSLVGGSGELF
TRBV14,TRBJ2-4,ASSQDYIQY
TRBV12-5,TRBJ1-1,ASAARAGNTEAF
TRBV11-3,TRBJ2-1,ASSLGGAGISYNEQF
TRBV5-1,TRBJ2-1,ASSRREVTPQTGQF
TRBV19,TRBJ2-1,ASSPLLQGGDNEQF
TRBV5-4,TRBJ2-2,ASSKSGTGELF
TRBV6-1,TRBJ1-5,ASSEYPTGDNQPQH
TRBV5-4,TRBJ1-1,ASSPPTDTNTEAF
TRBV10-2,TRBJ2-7,ASVSTSEGFYEQY
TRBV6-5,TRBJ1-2,ASSPNTDYGYT
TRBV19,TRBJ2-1,ASSWDSQSYNEQF
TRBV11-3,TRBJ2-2,ASSSVGGGAGELF
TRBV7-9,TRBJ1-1,ASSLALVEAF
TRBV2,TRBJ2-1,ASSVSLAGGEQF
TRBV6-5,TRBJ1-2,ASSYSGQGSYGYT
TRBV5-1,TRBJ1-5,ASSLGGTGQPQH
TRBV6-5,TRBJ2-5,ASSYSTGTAKETQY
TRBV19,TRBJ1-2,ATYPTNRGAPYGYT
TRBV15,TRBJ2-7,ATSWGQGSYEQY
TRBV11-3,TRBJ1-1,ASSLRQGATEAF
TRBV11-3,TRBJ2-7,ASQRLRGRTDYEQY
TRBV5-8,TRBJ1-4,ASSSGRGTDYEKLF
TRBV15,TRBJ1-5,ATSRATGSQPQH
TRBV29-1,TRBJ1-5,SVGWGNQPQH
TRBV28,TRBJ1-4,ASSFYGQGLNEKLF
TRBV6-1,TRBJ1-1,ASSFGTENTEAF
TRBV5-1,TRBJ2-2,ASSLGPLAGDTGELF
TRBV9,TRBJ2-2,ASSVEWDTGELF
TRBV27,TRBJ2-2,ASRRTSGTNTGELF
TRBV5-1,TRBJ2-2,ASSAQGSGELF
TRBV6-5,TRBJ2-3,ASSYSTGTTPDTQY
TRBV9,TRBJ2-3,ASSVHYWASGASTDTQY
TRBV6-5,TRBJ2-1,ASSPDRGFEQF
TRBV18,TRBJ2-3,ASSPLQQGQGASDTQY
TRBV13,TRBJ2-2,ASSGPPRAGGELF
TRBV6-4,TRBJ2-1,ASSLLAGATTNGEQF
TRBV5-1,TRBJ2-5,ASSLGYSGPETQY
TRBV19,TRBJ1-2,ASSTNHARGNYGYT
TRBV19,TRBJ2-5,ASSIQRSISETQY
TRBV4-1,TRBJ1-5,ASSQGNLGTGGQPQH
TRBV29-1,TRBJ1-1,SAGTGRSTEAF
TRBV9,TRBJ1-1,ASSPTPERATTF
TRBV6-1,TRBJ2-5,ASRGGGRAPETQY
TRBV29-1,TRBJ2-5,SVESETQY